Given below is one T cell receptor (beta chain) in context. Its target is not known. The time point is: peripheral blood 6 weeks after treatment start. Each PCR had synthetic TCR analog templates added to it as a spike-in. The table came from immunoSEQ multiplex PCR; TCRdb's copy has only in-frame clones and leaves some out. The table includes approximately 30,000 clones, nearly 90% detected once. Trimming cost V 5 bases and J 2 bases; bases outside gene matches: 6. CDR1 is SGHAT and CDR2 is FQNNGV in the germline V gene. The CDR3 sequence is 15 residues long. This specimen belongs to a study of PD-L1 blockade in urothelial cancer. As for the study in general: Analysis of the blood was performed 3 weeks (second dose) and 6 weeks after treatment start. Study observations and caveats: Clonality of blood TCR below the median before treatment predicted better survival.

The TCR was taken from a man older than 75 with urothelial cancer. The chain has TRBV11-2 and TRBJ2-3; 8 bases are shared with TRBD2. Material: PBMCs, obtained around atezolizumab (anti-PD-L1) treatment. CDR3 amino acids: CASSLRGGTTDTQYF. CDR3 nucleotide sequence: TGTGCCAGCAGCCTCCGGGGGGGTACCACAGATACGCAGTATTTT.